This T cell receptor beta chain was sequenced in a study of cytomegalovirus exposure and HLA in healthy donors. Nominal health characterized the donors when sampled, though unrecorded immune exposures were likely. The CDR3 is 20 residues long. It was with 60 Vbeta and 13 Jbeta primers that the PCR ran. As originally analysed: In a later analysis, the count reached roughly 80 million unique TCR beta chains, with 9 million to 11 million shared. This table comes from immunoSEQ multiplex PCR, and its TCRdb copy is limited to in-frame clones, with some not included. That table gives V, J and clone size, and the DNA gave D and trimming. The table has about 200,000 clones, approximately 88% seen once.

The chain is built from TRBV21-1 and TRBJ2-1; the table's TRBD2 call for D was not verified on the DNA. TRBV21-1 is described as a pseudogene. Material: PBMCs. The receptor was derived from a boy aged 2 to 9 in good health and CMV-seronegative. The DNA of the CDR3 is TGTGCCAGCAGCCGCCTAAAAAAAAGCGGGAGGGCCCAACACCACAATGAGCAGTTCTTC. Its protein product is CASSRLKKSGRAQHHNEQFF.